The clone carrying this TCR beta chain was seen at least ten times. The source of the sample is a study of regulatory T cells in long-lasting Graves disease. TCR beta libraries were built with iRepertoire HTBI primers and Arm-PCR of CDR3 regions. TCRdb redid the calling of the multiplex PCR reads with MiXCR, one entry per CDR3 protein. The data hold about 300,000 distinct CDR3 sequences, with around a fifth observed a single time. The V gene lost 1 base and the J gene lost 1 base, with 8 bases spanning the gap. The CDR3 sequence is 13 residues long. Germline V CDR1 and CDR2: DFQATT, SNEGSKA (reference sequence). Time point described: persistent/refractory GD, antithyroid drugs over 5 years with positive TRAb. Preparation of the TCR library used RNA extracted from PBMCs.

The sample consisted of peripheral blood mononuclear cells (PBMCs), taken when the disease was refractory, from a patient treated with antithyroid drugs. The chain carries TRBV20-1 and TRBJ2-7; unclear D gene. The TCR comes from a female donor with Graves disease. CDR3 residues: CSARGEQSYEQYF. The CDR3 bases are TGCAGTGCTAGAGGGGAACAATCCTACGAGCAGTACTTC.